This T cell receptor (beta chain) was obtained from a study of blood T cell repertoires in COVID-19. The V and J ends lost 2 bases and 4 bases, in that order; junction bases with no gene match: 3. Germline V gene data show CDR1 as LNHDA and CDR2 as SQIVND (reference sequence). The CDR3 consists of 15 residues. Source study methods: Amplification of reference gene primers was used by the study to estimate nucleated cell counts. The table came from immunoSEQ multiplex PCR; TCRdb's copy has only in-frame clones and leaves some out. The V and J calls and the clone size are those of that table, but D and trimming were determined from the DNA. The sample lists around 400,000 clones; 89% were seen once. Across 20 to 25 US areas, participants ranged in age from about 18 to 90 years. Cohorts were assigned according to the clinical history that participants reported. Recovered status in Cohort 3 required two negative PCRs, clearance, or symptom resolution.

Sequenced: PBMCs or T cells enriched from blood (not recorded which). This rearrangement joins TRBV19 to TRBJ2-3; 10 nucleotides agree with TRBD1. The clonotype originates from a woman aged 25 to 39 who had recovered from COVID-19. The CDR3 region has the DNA TGTGCCAGTAGTATACGGGACAGGGGAGCAGATACGCAGTATTTT. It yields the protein CASSIRDRGADTQYF.